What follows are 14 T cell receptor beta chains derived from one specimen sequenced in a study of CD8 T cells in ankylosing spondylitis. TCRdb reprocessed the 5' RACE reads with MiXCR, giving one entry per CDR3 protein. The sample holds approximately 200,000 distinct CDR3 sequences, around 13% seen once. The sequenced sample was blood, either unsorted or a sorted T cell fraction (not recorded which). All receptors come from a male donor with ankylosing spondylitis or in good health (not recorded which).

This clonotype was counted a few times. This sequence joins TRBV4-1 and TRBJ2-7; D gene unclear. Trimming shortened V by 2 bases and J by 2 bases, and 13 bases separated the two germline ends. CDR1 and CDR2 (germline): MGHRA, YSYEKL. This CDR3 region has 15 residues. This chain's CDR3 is CASSQTEFTPYEQYF. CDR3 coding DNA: TGCGCCAGCAGCCAAACGGAATTTACACCCTACGAGCAGTACTTC.

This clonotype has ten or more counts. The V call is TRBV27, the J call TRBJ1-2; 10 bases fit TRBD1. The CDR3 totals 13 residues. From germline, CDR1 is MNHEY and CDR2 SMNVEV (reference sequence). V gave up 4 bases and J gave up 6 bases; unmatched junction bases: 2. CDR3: CASSSDRGDGYTF. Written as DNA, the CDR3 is TGTGCCAGCAGTTCGGACAGGGGGGATGGCTACACCTTC.

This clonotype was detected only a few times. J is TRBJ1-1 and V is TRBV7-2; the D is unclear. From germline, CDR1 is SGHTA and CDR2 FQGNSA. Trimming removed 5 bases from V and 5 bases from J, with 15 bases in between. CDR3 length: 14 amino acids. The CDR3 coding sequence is TGTGCCAGCAGCCCTACCCGGTCGGGAACTGAAGCTTTCTTT. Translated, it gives CASSPTRSGTEAFF.

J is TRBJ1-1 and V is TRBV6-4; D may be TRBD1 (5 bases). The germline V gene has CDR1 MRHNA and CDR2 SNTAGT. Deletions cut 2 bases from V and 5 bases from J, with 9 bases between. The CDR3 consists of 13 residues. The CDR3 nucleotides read TGTGCCAGCAGTGACGGGGGAGGGACTGAAGCTTTCTTT. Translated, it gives CASSDGGGTEAFF.

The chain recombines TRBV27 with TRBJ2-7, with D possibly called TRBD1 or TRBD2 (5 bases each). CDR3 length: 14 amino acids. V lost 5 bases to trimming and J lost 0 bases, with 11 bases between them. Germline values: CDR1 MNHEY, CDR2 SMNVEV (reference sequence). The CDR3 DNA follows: TGTGCCAGCAGTATCCGAGGGGTCTCCTACGAGCAGTACTTC. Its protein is CASSIRGVSYEQYF.

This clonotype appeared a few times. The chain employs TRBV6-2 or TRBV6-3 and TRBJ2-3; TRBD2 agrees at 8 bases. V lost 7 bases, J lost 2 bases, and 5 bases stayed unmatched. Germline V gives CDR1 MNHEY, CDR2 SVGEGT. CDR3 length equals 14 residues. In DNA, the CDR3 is TGTGCCAGCACTCCGGGGGGGTCCACAGATACGCAGTATTTT. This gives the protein CASTPGGSTDTQYF.

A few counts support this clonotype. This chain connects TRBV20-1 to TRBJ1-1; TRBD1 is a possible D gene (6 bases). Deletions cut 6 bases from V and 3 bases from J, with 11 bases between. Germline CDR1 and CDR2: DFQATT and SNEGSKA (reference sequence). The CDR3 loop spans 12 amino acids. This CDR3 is CSATRGDTEAFF. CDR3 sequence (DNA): TGCAGTGCGACTAGGGGGGACACTGAAGCTTTCTTT.

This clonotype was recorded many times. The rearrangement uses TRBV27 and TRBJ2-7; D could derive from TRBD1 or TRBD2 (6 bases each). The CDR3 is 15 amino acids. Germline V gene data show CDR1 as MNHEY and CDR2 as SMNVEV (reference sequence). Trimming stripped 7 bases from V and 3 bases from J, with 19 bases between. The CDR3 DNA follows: TGTGCCAGCAAGGGGGGCAGGAATACCGTCTACGAGCAGTACTTC. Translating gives CASKGGRNTVYEQYF.

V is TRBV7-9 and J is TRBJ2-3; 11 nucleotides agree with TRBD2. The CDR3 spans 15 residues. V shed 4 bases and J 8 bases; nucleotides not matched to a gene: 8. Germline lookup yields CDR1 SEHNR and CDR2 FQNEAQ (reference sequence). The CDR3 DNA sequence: TGTGCCAGCAGCTCCGGGACTAGCGGTGTGGGTACGCAGTATTTT. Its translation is CASSSGTSGVGTQYF.

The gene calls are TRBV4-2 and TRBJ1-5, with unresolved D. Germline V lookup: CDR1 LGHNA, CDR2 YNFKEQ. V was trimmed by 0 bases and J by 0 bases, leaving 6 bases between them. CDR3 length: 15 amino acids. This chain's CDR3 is CASSQEHHSNQPQHF. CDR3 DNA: TGTGCCAGCAGCCAAGAACATCATAGCAATCAGCCCCAGCATTTT.

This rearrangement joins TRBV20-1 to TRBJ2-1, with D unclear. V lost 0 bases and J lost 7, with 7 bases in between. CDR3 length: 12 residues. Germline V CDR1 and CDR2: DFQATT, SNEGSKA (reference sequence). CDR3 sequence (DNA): TGCAGTGCTAGAGAGTCGAAAAATGAGCAGTTCTTC. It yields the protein CSARESKNEQFF.

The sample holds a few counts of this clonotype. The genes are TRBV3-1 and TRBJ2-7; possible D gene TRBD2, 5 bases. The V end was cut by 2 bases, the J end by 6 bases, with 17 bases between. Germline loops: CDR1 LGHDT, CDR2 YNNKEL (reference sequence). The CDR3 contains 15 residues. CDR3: CASSQQVDPEGEQYF. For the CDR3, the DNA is TGTGCCAGCAGCCAACAGGTGGACCCCGAGGGCGAGCAGTACTTC.

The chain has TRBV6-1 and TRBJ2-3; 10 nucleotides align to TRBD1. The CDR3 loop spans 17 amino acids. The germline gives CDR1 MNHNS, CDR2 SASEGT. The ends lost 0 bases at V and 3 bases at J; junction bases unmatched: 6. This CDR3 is CASSEAQTGGRTDTQYF. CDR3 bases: TGTGCCAGCAGTGAAGCCCAGACAGGGGGCCGTACAGATACGCAGTATTTT.

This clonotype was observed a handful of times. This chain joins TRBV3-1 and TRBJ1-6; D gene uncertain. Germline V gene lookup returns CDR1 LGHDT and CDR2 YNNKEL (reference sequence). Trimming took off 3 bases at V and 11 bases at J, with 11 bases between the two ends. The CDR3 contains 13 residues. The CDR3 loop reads CASSQRVPTPLHF. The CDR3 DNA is TGTGCCAGCAGCCAGAGGGTTCCAACACCCCTCCACTTT.